This T cell receptor (beta chain) was found in a study of CD8 T cells in ankylosing spondylitis. Study observations and caveats: Clones that were linked to disease were CD8+ and were relatively rare in peripheral blood. Previously reported in reactive arthritis synovial fluid and blood were some of the motif variants. Matched ankylosing spondylitis synovial fluid reportedly showed significant enrichment of disease-linked clones. One TCR beta motif, made up of under ten highly homologous variants, appeared characteristic of ankylosing spondylitis blood.

Quantitative 5'-RACE with molecular barcodes produced the TCR beta libraries. TCRdb recomputed calls from the 5' RACE reads with MiXCR, one row per CDR3 protein. The top ten clones hold roughly 29% of a sample with about 90,000 distinct CDR3 sequences, more than 8.5% of them seen once. Note on this clonotype: Antigen specificity is unknown.

The sequenced material came from blood, either unsorted or a sorted T cell fraction (not recorded which). This clonotype was sampled from a male donor with ankylosing spondylitis.

The CDR3 sequence is CASSQVRSTSWETQYF. The CDR3 coding sequence is TGCGCCAGCAGCCAAGTTAGGTCGACTAGCTGGGAGACCCAGTACTTC. The chain links TRBV4-1 to TRBJ2-5; TRBD2 matches at 7 bases. CDR1 and CDR2 (germline): MGHRA, YSYEKL. Losses at the gene ends were 1 base for V and 5 bases for J; bases not matched to a gene: 10. The CDR3 runs to 16 residues.